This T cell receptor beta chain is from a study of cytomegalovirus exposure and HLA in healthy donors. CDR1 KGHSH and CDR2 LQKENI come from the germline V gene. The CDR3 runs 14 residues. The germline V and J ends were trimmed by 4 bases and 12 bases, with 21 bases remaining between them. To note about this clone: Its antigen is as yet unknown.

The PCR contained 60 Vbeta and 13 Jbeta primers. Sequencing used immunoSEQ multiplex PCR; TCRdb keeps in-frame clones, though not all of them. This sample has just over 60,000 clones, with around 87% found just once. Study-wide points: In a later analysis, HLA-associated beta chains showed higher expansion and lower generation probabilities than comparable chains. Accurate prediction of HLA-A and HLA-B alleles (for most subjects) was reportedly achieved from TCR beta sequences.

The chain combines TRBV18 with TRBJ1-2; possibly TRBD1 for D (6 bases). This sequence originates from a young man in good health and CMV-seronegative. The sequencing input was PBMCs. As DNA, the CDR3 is TGTGCCAGCTCACAAAACAGCTTGGCAGGGGTAGACACCTTC. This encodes CASSQNSLAGVDTF.